These 12 T cell receptor beta chains were sequenced from one sample in a study of T-cell memory formation after mild COVID-19 (dated by TCRdb to the early 2020s). Library creation used 5' RACE. The reads were generated on an Illumina NovaSeq 6000. TCRdb itself trimmed the public reads at Q25 with fastp, ran MiXCR and retained productive beta chains. Each record represents a unique CDR3 protein, reported with the most common genes and DNA among its rows. This sample gives a few hundred thousand distinct CDR3 sequences in total; 20% to 25% of them show up just once. In total, the top ten clones hold approximately 12% of the sample. The sequencing sample was made of PBMCs or a T cell subset sorted from them (not recorded which). The source of these receptors is an adult woman who had mild COVID-19 (a few samples of this study predate the infection). The sample titles of this study are shuffled in the database, so cell type and time point are left out; the donor was told from shared clones.

The sample holds a few counts of this clonotype. The chain recombines TRBV29-1 with TRBJ2-7; 7 bases match TRBD2. Trimming removed 1 base from V and 1 base from J; junction bases left unmatched: 13. The CDR3 spans 17 residues. Germline V gene lookup returns CDR1 SQVTM and CDR2 ANQGSEA. CDR3 in amino acids: CSVEAPSGTIFSYEQYF. For the CDR3, the DNA is TGCAGCGTTGAAGCTCCGTCCGGGACTATCTTTTCCTACGAGCAGTACTTC.

This sequence joins TRBV25-1 and TRBJ2-7; D uncertain. Trimming shortened V by 2 bases and J by 6 bases, and 11 bases separated the two germline ends. The CDR3 totals 13 residues. Germline-derived CDR1 and CDR2 are MGHDK and SYGVNS. DNA of the CDR3: TGTGCCAGCAGTGAACGATCGGTTTCCGAGCAGTACTTC. As protein: CASSERSVSEQYF.

V usage is TRBV9 and J usage is TRBJ1-2; D is unclear. The CDR3 covers 12 residues. Trimming took 3 bases from V and 8 from J, leaving 11 bases between them. Germline CDR1 is SGDLS and CDR2 is YYNGEE. The CDR3 loop is CASSDRMSGYTF. The CDR3 DNA reads TGTGCCAGCAGCGATCGTATGAGCGGCTACACCTTC.

This sequence joins TRBV21-1 and TRBJ2-7; the table's D call, TRBD1, was not checked against the DNA. TRBV21-1 is deemed a pseudogene. The CDR3 runs 14 residues. For the CDR3, the DNA is TGTGCCAGCAGCAACCTCTGGGACAGCTACGAGCAGTACTTC. It encodes CASSNLWDSYEQYF.

V is TRBV6-1 and J is TRBJ2-1; 8 bases align to TRBD2. The CDR3 totals 15 residues. Trimming removed 7 bases from V and 8 bases from J; junction bases left unmatched: 13. Germline CDR1 and CDR2: MNHNS and SASEGT. The CDR3 loop is CASKEREWGIDEQFF. DNA for the CDR3: TGTGCCAGCAAGGAGCGGGAGTGGGGGATCGATGAGCAGTTCTTC.

The CDR3 sequence: CASSYPGTGSYEQYF. CDR3 bases: TGTGCCAGCAGTTACCCCGGGACCGGCTCCTACGAGCAGTACTTC. The chain is built from TRBV6-2 or TRBV6-3 and TRBJ2-7, with D perhaps TRBD1 or TRBD2 (5 bases each). Germline values: CDR1 MNHEY, CDR2 SVGEGT. Trimming cost V 2 bases and J 0 bases, with 11 bases left between them. The CDR3 contains 15 residues.

This clonotype was counted a few times. This sequence joins TRBV7-8 and TRBJ2-5; D may be TRBD1 or TRBD2 (5 bases each). Germline V gives CDR1 SGHVS, CDR2 FQNEAQ. V was pared by 5 bases and J by 1 base, with 8 bases between. The CDR3 contains 13 residues. CDR3 protein: CASSGGRQETQYF. CDR3 nucleotide sequence: TGTGCCAGCAGCGGGGGACGCCAAGAGACCCAGTACTTC.

The V call is TRBV5-4, the J call TRBJ2-1; D may match TRBD1 or TRBD2 (5 bases each). The CDR3 covers 15 residues. CDR1 SGHNT and CDR2 YYREEE come from the germline V gene (reference sequence). V was trimmed by 4 bases and J by 8 bases, leaving 19 bases between them. The CDR3 loop reads CASSPGPGRDDEQFF. The CDR3 nucleotides are TGTGCCAGCAGCCCTGGACCTGGCAGGGACGATGAGCAGTTCTTC.

This clonotype occurred a few times. This sequence joins TRBV9 and TRBJ1-2; TRBD1 is a possible D gene (6 bases). The germline V gene has CDR1 SGDLS and CDR2 YYNGEE. V dropped 5 bases and J dropped 3 bases, with 11 bases sitting between them. The CDR3 loop spans 13 amino acids. The CDR3 bases are TGTGCCAGCAGTGCGGACAGAGACTATGGCTACACCTTC. This gives the protein CASSADRDYGYTF.

The chain links TRBV6-1 to TRBJ2-7; D is possibly TRBD1 (6 bases). The CDR3 length is 14 residues. Trimming removed 10 bases from V and 0 bases from J, with 16 bases in between. Germline V gene data show CDR1 as MNHNS and CDR2 as SASEGT. For the CDR3, the DNA is TGTGCCACTTTCGGACAGCGACCCTCCTACGAGCAGTACTTC. Its protein product is CATFGQRPSYEQYF.

The chain couples TRBV20-1 to TRBJ1-5, with D possibly being TRBD1 (6 bases). V was clipped by 3 bases and J by 7 bases, with 22 bases between them. CDR1 and CDR2 from the germline V gene are DFQATT and SNEGSKA (reference sequence). The CDR3 spans 16 residues. The CDR3 DNA follows: TGCAGTGCTAGCCCCCAAGGGGGGGCTTCCTACCAGCCCCAGCATTTT. Translated, it gives CSASPQGGASYQPQHF.

This clonotype was counted between two and nine times. The chain uses TRBV12-3 or TRBV12-4 and TRBJ2-2, with TRBD2 matching 13 bases. V was pared by 1 base and J by 5 bases, with 7 bases of the junction left unmatched. The CDR3 runs to 18 residues. The DNA for the CDR3 is TGTGCCAGCAGTTTAGGATGGACTAGCGGGAGCGGGACCGGGGAGCTGTTTTTT. Its translation is CASSLGWTSGSGTGELFF.